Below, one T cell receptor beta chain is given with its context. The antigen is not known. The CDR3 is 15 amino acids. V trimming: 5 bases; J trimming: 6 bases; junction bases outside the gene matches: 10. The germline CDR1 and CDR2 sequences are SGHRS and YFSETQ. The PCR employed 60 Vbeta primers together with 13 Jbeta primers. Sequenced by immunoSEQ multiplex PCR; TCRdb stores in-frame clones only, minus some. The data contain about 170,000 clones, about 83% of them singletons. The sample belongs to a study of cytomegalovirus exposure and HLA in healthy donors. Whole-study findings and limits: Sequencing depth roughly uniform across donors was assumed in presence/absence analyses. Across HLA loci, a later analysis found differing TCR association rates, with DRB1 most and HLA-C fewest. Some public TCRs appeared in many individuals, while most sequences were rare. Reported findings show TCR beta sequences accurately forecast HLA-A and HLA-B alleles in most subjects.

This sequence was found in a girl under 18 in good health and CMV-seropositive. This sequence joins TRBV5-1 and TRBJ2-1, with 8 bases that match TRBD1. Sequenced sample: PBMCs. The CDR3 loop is CASRLRTGMGNEQFF. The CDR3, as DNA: TGCGCCAGCAGACTCAGGACAGGGATGGGCAATGAGCAGTTCTTC. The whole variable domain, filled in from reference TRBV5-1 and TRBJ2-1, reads KAGVTQTPRYLIKTRGQQVTLSCSPISGHRSVSWYQQTPGQGLQFLFEYFSETQRNKGNFPGRFSGRQFSNSRSEMNVSTLELGDSALYLCASRLRTGMGNEQFFGPGTRLTVL.